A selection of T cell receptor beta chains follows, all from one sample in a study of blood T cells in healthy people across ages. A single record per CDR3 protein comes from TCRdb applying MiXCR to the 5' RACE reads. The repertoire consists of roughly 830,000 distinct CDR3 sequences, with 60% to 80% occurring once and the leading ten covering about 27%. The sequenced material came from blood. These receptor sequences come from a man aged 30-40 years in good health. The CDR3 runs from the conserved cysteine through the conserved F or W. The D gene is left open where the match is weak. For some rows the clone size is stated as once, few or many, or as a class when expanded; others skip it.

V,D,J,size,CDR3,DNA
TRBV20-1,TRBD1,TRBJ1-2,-,CSAQGQGVYGYTF,TGCAGTGCTCAGGGACAGGGGGTTTATGGCTACACCTTC
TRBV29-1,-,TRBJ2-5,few,CSVVGHPQETQYF,TGCAGCGTTGTGGGACATCCCCAAGAGACCCAGTACTTC
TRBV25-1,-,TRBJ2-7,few,CASSEYGLASSYEQYF,TGTGCCAGCAGTGAATATGGGCTAGCGAGCTCCTACGAGCAGTACTTC
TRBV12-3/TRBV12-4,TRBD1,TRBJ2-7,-,CASSLTRQGKAYEQYF,TGTGCCAGCAGTTTAACCCGACAGGGAAAGGCGTACGAGCAGTACTTC
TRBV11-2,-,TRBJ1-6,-,CASSFRGDYNSPLHF,TGTGCCAGCAGCTTTAGGGGGGACTATAATTCACCCCTCCACTTT
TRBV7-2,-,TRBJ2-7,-,CASSFRGRHREQYF,TGTGCCAGCAGCTTTCGAGGCAGGCATCGCGAGCAGTACTTC
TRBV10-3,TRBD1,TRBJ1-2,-,CAISDRTRTGDYGYTF,TGTGCCATCAGTGACCGGACCAGGACAGGGGACTATGGCTACACCTTC
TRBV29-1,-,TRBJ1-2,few,CSVVAVGGYTF,TGCAGCGTTGTGGCGGTAGGGGGCTACACCTTC
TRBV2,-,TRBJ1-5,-,CASSGAHRRSNQPQHF,TGTGCCAGCAGTGGGGCTCACAGGCGGAGCAATCAGCCCCAGCATTTT
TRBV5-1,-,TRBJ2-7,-,CASSRAAGQYEQYF,TGCGCCAGCAGCCGGGCGGCAGGGCAGTACGAGCAGTACTTC
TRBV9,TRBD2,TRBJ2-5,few,CASSSRLAAGAETQYF,TGTGCCAGCAGCTCAAGACTAGCGGCTGGGGCAGAGACCCAGTACTTC
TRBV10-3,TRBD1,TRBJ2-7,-,CAISQAGTVYEQYF,TGTGCCATCAGTCAAGCCGGGACAGTCTACGAGCAGTACTTC
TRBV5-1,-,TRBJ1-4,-,CASSLGPVQGEKLFF,TGCGCCAGCAGCTTGGGCCCGGTCCAGGGAGAAAAACTGTTTTTT
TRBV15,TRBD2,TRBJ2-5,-,CATSRGGEGAETQYF,TGTGCCACCAGCAGAGGAGGGGAGGGAGCAGAGACCCAGTACTTC
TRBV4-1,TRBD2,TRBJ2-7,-,CASSQRTSGGLKEQYF,TGCGCCAGCAGCCAAAGGACTAGCGGGGGCCTGAAGGAGCAGTACTTC
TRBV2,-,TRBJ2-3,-,CASRDPTDTQYF,TGTGCCAGCAGGGACCCCACAGATACGCAGTATTTT
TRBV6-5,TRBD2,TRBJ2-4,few,CASSLAGGPNIQYF,TGTGCCAGCAGCTTAGCGGGGGGACCAAACATTCAGTACTTC
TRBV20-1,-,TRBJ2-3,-,CSASRAGGDTQYF,TGCAGTGCTAGCCGGGCAGGGGGGGATACGCAGTATTTT
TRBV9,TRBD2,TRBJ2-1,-,CASSVSGGNGYNEQFF,TGTGCCAGCAGCGTTAGCGGGGGAAATGGGTACAATGAGCAGTTCTTC
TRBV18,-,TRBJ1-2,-,CASSPPGVITEPGYTF,TGTGCCAGCTCACCACCGGGAGTCATCACCGAGCCTGGCTACACCTTC
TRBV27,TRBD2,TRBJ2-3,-,CASSLAGGSSDTQYF,TGTGCCAGCAGTTTAGCGGGGGGGTCCTCTGATACGCAGTATTTT
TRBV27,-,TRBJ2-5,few,CASSFSALGQETQYF,TGTGCCAGCAGTTTCTCCGCCCTGGGGCAAGAGACCCAGTACTTC
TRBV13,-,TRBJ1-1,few,CASSSPGHLGDEAFF,TGTGCCAGCAGCTCACCGGGACACCTAGGAGATGAAGCTTTCTTT
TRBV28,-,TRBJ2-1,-,CASSPRDEYYNEQFF,TGTGCCAGCAGTCCACGGGACGAGTACTACAATGAGCAGTTCTTC
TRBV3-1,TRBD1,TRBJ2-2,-,CASSQDSGTANTGELFF,TGTGCCAGCAGCCAAGATAGTGGGACAGCTAACACCGGGGAGCTGTTTTTT
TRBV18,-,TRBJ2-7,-,CASSPPTAYEQYF,TGTGCCAGCTCACCACCCACGGCCTACGAGCAGTACTTC
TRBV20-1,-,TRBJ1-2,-,CSAREGRNYGYTF,TGCAGTGCTAGGGAAGGGCGAAACTATGGCTACACCTTC
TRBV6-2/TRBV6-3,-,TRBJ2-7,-,CASTSIHEQYF,TGTGCCAGCACCAGCATACACGAGCAGTACTTC
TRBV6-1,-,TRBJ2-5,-,CASSEPDRAQYF,TGTGCCAGCAGTGAACCGGACCGGGCCCAGTACTTC
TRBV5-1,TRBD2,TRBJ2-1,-,CASSGSGTSGRNEQFF,TGCGCCAGCAGCGGATCCGGGACTAGCGGTAGGAATGAGCAGTTCTTC
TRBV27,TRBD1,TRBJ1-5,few,CASSMTGGSGQPQHF,TGTGCCAGCAGTATGACAGGGGGCTCGGGACAGCCCCAGCATTTT